This T cell receptor (beta chain) was captured by sequencing in a study of vaccination effects on CD4 cells after COVID-19 (dated by TCRdb to between 2022 and 2023). About the study as a whole: Participants received two doses of either the BNT162b2 or the mRNA-1273 mRNA SARS-CoV-2 vaccine. The study compared SARS-CoV-2 spike-specific CD4+ TCR repertoires before and after mRNA vaccination in COVID-19 convalescent patients and infection-naive vaccine recipients. The full study included some 10 COVID-19 convalescent patients and several SARS-CoV-2-naive healthy vaccine recipients. Cultures from other donors in the study were sequenced using the Oncomine TCR Beta short-read assay on an Illumina iSeq 100.

Including the terminal cysteine and phenylalanine, the CDR3 comprises 12 residues. Solely the CDR3 DNA is kept, with 36 bases framed from the first base. V and J lose 6 bases and 7 bases, and a span of 12 bases separates them. To identify antigen-specific CD4+ T cell clonotypes by their expansion, the ViraFEST assay first stimulated PBMC with viral peptide pools and then applied TCR sequencing. After around eleven days of culture, CD4+ T cells were isolated with the EasySep CD4+ T cell isolation kit. The absence of prior SARS-CoV-2 infection in healthy vaccine recipients was confirmed by negative nucleocapsid antibodies before and after vaccination. A few million PBMC per well were cultured with approximately 10 ug/ml peptides in IMDM containing approximately 4.7% human AB serum, approximately 10 IU/ml IL-2 and gentamicin. On days 3 and 7, half of the culture medium was replaced with fresh IL-2-containing medium. Each peptide stimulation condition was cultured in triplicate wells unless otherwise noted. PBMC were separated from whole blood using Ficoll-Paque Plus gradient centrifugation and were then either cryopreserved at -140C or used fresh. The overlapping peptide pools covered the spike proteins of SARS-CoV-2 as well as those of the common cold coronaviruses HCoV-NL63, HCoV-OC43 and HCoV-229E. The QIAamp micro DNA kit was used to extract genomic DNA from the cultured CD4+ T cells.

Results and caveats for the whole study, not just this receptor: Among healthy vaccine recipients, nearly all vaccine-induced clones were SARS-CoV-2 mono-reactive, and just 1 of 255 was cross-reactive with common cold coronaviruses. Both infection-induced and vaccine-induced clones contracted markedly at late post-vaccination timepoints, which is consistent with waning T cell responses. Limitations of the study were the small number of convalescent patients and the absence of early post-infection timepoints.

This clone was observed a handful of times. This clone's antigen is unknown. Base qualities were left out, and no much larger clone turns up one base away. The receptor library was made with the immunoSEQ multiplex PCR assay. DNA from the cultured and isolated CD4+ T cells underwent TCR beta CDR3 sequencing. The original methods were these. Non-productive TCR sequences were removed, reads were trimmed to the CDR3 region, and CDR3s of at least 7 amino acids were retained. The MANAFEST web app was used to pick out antigen-specific clonotypes by comparing their expansion in peptide wells with that in reference cultures. Positive clones required FDR<0.05 expansion versus reference and all other wells, odds ratio above 5, and frequency above 0.1% in two replicate wells. A clonotype was called cross-reactive if it was significantly expanded both in SARS-CoV-2 spike wells and in at least one common cold coronavirus spike condition. Levenshtein distance calculated with the stringdist R package was used to assess CDR3 similarity, and unrooted trees were constructed with ape in R 3.6.1. Entries here come from immuneACCESS through TCRdb and include only in-frame sequences with V and J called. Some clones fail to appear in such tables; in the studies checked, an unresolved V gene covers under half of the shortfall, and the cause of the remainder is unknown. V, J and clone size reflect that table, while D and trimming were determined from the DNA. The table for this sample lists tens of thousands of clones; about four fifths of them were counted only once. Around 5.5% of the sample belongs to the ten largest clones.

The source was CD4+ T cells from PBMCs cultured with HCoV-OC43 spike peptides, collected before COVID-19 vaccination. What this sample's cell subset or site label stands for: HCoV-OC43 spike overlapping peptide pool stimulation. This receptor was taken from a human donor who received a COVID-19 vaccine. The chain uses TRBV12-3 or TRBV12-4 and TRBJ1-2, with the D gene too uncertain to name. Read as DNA, the sequence is TGTGCCAGCAGCCGTACGATGGGTGGCTACACCTTC. Its translation is CASSRTMGGYTF.